Below, 3 T cell receptor beta chains from the same sample are listed, as sequenced in a study of CD8 T cells in ankylosing spondylitis. Study-level findings and limits: In ankylosing spondylitis blood, a motif of roughly 8 highly homologous TCR beta variants appeared characteristic.

Antigens for these TCRs are unknown. Using its own MiXCR run on the 5' RACE reads, TCRdb lists one record per CDR3 protein. This table has fewer than 500,000 distinct CDR3 sequences, under 25% appearing once. The sequencing sample was made of blood, either unsorted or a sorted T cell fraction (not recorded which). The receptor source for this set is a male donor with ankylosing spondylitis.

In nucleotides, the CDR3 is TGCGCCAGCAGCGTCCGGAGCACAGGGTCGGAGACCCAGTACTTC. Protein sequence: CASSVRSTGSETQYF. The chain joins TRBV5-1 to TRBJ2-5; D may be TRBD1 (6 bases). With 4 bases removed from V and 5 bases from J, the gap between germline ends came to 18 bases. This CDR3 has 15 residues. Germline V gene sequence: CDR1 SGHRS, CDR2 YFSETQ.

This clonotype came up many times. The chain couples TRBV5-5 to TRBJ2-1; D unclear. Germline-derived CDR1 and CDR2 are SGHKS and YYEKEE (reference sequence). The CDR3 is 15 amino acids. V lost 0 bases and J lost 1, with 8 bases in between. CDR3 sequence (DNA): TGTGCCAGCAGCTTGGACGTGGGGTCCTACAATGAGCAGTTCTTC. This gives the protein CASSLDVGSYNEQFF. Drawing the rest from reference TRBV5-5 and TRBJ2-1, the complete variable domain is DAGVTQSPTHLIKTRGQQVTLRCSPISGHKSVSWYQQVLGQGPQFIFQYYEKEERGRGNFPDRFSARQFPNYSSELNVNALLLGDSALYLCASSLDVGSYNEQFFGPGTRLTVL.

Many counts were recorded for this clonotype. This chain uses TRBV11-2 with TRBJ2-1; the match to TRBD2 covers 13 bases. This CDR3 has 15 residues. Germline CDR1 is SGHAT and CDR2 is FQNNGV. J gave up 7 bases and V 5 bases, and 5 bases lay outside the gene matches. The CDR3 DNA reads as TGTGCCAGCAGCCCGAAGGGACTAGCGGGAAATGAGCAGTTCTTC. It specifies CASSPKGLAGNEQFF.